These 5 T cell receptor beta chains were all obtained from the same sample, sequenced in a study of CD8+CD57+ T cells in acquired aplastic anemia. Before being chosen for sequencing, patients had shown CD8+CD57+ cell expansion by flow cytometry. Both TCR beta VDJ combination and CDR3 sequence profiling were carried out. Genomic DNA was the template for this profiling. Using its own MiXCR run on the reads, TCRdb lists one record per CDR3 protein. Of a few hundred thousand distinct CDR3 sequences in the sample, around 32% were seen once. The sequencing sample was made of sorted CD4+, CD8+, or CD8+CD57+ T cells (not recorded which) from PBMCs. These TCRs come from a human donor with aplastic anemia.

This clonotype occurred many times. The chain recombines TRBV20-1 with TRBJ1-5; D not resolved. The CDR3 has 12 amino acids. Trimming took 5 bases from V and 4 from J, leaving 9 bases between them. Germline loops: CDR1 DFQATT, CDR2 SNEGSKA (reference sequence). The DNA for the CDR3 is TGCAGTGCTGGCCTTAATAATCAGCCCCAGCATTTT. Its protein is CSAGLNNQPQHF.

The chain is built from TRBV12-3 or TRBV12-4 and TRBJ1-6; possible D gene TRBD1, 5 bases. This CDR3 has 18 residues. V lost 6 bases to trimming and J lost 0 bases, with 18 bases between them. The CDR3 region has the DNA TGTGCCAGCAGCCTCTCGGTGGGGGGAAGCTCCTATAATTCACCCCTCCACTTT. It codes for CASSLSVGGSSYNSPLHF.

Concerning this clonotype itself: A much more abundant neighbour one base away suggests this may be a read error. The chain employs TRBV19 and TRBJ1-2; D is unclear. Germline CDR1 LNHDA, CDR2 SQIVND (reference sequence). The length of the CDR3 is 14 residues. V gave up 5 bases and J gave up 7 bases, with 17 bases separating them. For the CDR3, the DNA is TGTGCCAGTAGTGCAGTCCCCGAATTCGGTGGCTACACCTTC. Translating it yields CASSAVPEFGGYTF.

This clonotype showed up many times. The chain's CDR3 is CASSIRDGTWWTQYF. Here the CDR3 DNA reads TGTGCCAGCAGCATCCGGGACGGGACGTGGTGGACCCAGTACTTC. The chain couples TRBV14 to TRBJ2-5, with D tentatively TRBD1 or TRBD2 (5 bases each). V lost 5 bases and J lost 7, with 20 bases in between. Germline-derived CDR1 and CDR2 are SGHDN and FVKESK. The CDR3 loop spans 15 amino acids.

This chain uses TRBV19 with TRBJ1-2; 10 nucleotides align to TRBD1. The germline V gene encodes CDR1 LNHDA and CDR2 SQIVND (reference sequence). This CDR3 has 15 residues. V trimming: 5 bases; J trimming: 4 bases; junction bases outside the gene matches: 7. The CDR3 sequence is CASSGATGGGYGYTF. CDR3 nucleotide sequence: TGTGCCAGTAGTGGGGCGACAGGGGGCGGCTATGGCTACACCTTC.